The entry below describes one TCR beta chain. What it binds is not known. All donors were Caucasian adults living in Nashville, Tennessee. These data come from a study of shared clonotypes between healthy human individuals. Study observations and caveats: Among donors, clonotype sharing was expected to be affected by sequencing depth.

The table came from immunoSEQ multiplex PCR; TCRdb's copy has only in-frame clones and leaves some out. The table includes millions of clones, approximately 94% detected once. The CDR3 runs to 16 residues. Looked up from germline, CDR1 is SGHNT and CDR2 is YYREEE (reference sequence). V lost 4 bases and J lost 3; bases outside the gene matches: 10. The clonotype comes from a man aged 18 to 30 in good health. The gene calls are TRBV5-4 and TRBJ2-7; TRBD2 agrees at 10 bases. Material for sequencing was naive CD4+ T cells sorted from blood. Subset noted: CD45RA+ positively selected. CDR3 coding DNA: TGTGCCAGCAGCCCTACTGGGACTAGCGCAATCTACGAGCAGTACTTC. Translated, it gives CASSPTGTSAIYEQYF.